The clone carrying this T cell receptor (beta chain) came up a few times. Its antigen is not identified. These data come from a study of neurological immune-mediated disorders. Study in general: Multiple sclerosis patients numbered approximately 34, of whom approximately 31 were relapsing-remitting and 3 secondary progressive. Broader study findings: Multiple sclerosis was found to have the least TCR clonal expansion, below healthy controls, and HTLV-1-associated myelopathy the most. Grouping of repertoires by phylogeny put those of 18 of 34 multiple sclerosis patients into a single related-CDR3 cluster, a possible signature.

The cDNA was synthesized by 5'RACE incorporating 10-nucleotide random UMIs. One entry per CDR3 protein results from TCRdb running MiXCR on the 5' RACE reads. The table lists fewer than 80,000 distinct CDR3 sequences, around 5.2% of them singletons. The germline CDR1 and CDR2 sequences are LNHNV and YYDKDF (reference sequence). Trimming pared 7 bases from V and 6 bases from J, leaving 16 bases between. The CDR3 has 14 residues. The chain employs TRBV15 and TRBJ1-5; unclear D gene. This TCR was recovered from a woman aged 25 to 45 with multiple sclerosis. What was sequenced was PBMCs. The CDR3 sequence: CATNNNRQGQPQHF. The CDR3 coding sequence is TGTGCCACCAATAATAATCGGCAAGGTCAGCCCCAGCATTTT.